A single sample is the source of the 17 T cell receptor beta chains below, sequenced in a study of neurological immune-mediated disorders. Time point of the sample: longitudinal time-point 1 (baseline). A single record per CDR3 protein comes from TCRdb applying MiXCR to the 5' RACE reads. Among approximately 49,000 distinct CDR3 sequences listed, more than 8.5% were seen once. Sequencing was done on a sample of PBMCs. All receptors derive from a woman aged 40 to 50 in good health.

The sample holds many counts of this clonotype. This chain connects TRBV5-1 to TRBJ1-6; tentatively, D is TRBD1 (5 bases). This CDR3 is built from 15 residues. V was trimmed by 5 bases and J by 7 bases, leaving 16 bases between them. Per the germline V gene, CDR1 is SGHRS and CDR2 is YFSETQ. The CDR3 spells CASSSMGRQNSPLHF. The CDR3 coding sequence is TGCGCCAGCAGTAGTATGGGACGGCAAAATTCACCCCTCCACTTT.

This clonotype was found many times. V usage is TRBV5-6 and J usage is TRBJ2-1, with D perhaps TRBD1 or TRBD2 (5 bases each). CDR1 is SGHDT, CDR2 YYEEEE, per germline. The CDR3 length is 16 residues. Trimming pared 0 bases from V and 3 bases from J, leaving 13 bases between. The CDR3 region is CASSLERGEIYNEQFF. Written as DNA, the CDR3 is TGTGCCAGCAGCTTGGAGAGGGGAGAAATCTACAATGAGCAGTTCTTC.

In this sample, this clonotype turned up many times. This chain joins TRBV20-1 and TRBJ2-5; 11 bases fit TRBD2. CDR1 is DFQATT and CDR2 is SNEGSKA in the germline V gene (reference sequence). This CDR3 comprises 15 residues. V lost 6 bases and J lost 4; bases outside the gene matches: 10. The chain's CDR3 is CSATLAGDQGETQYF. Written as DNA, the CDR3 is TGCAGTGCCACACTAGCGGGAGATCAGGGAGAGACCCAGTACTTC.

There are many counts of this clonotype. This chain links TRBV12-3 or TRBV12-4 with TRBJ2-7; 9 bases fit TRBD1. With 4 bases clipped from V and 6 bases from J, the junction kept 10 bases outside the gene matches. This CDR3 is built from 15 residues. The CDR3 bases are TGTGCCAGCAGTTACTTCGGGACAGGGTTTCCCGAGCAGTACTTC. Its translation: CASSYFGTGFPEQYF.

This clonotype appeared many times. This CDR3 reads CSARSTEPYNEQFF. CDR3 sequence (DNA): TGCAGTGCTAGATCCACGGAACCTTACAATGAGCAGTTCTTC. This sequence joins TRBV20-1 and TRBJ2-1; D unclear. The CDR3 contains 14 residues. V was trimmed by 2 bases and J by 4 bases, leaving 12 bases between them. Germline V gene lookup returns CDR1 DFQATT and CDR2 SNEGSKA (reference sequence).

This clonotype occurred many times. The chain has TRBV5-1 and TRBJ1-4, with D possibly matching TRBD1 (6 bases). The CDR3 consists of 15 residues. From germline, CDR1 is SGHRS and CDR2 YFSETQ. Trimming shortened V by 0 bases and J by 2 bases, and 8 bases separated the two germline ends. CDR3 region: CASSLGTATNEKLFF. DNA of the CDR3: TGCGCCAGCAGCTTGGGGACAGCCACTAATGAAAAACTGTTTTTT.

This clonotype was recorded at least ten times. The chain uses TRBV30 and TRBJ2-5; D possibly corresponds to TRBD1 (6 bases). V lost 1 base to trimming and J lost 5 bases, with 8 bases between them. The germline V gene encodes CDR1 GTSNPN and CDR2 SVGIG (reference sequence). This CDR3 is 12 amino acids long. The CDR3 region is CAWSGGGETQYF. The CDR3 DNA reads TGTGCCTGGAGTGGAGGGGGTGAGACCCAGTACTTC.

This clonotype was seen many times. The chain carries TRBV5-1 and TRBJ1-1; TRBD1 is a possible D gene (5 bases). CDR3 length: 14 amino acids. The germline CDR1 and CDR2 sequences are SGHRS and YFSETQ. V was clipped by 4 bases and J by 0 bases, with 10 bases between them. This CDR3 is CASSKGTLNTEAFF. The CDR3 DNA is TGCGCCAGCAGCAAGGGGACCCTGAACACTGAAGCTTTCTTT.

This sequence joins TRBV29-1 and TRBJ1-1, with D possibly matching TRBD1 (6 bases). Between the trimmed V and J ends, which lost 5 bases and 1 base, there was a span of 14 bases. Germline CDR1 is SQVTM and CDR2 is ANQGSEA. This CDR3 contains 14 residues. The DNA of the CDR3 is TGCAGCGTTACATACAGGGTCGGGAACACTGAAGCTTTCTTT. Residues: CSVTYRVGNTEAFF.

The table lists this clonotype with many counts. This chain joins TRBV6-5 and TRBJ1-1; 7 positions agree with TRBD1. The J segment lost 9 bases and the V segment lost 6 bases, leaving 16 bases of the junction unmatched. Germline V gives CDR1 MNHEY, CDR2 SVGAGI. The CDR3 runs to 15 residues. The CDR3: CASRTGSFSSAKAFF. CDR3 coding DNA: TGTGCCAGCAGGACAGGGTCGTTTTCCTCCGCCAAAGCTTTCTTT.

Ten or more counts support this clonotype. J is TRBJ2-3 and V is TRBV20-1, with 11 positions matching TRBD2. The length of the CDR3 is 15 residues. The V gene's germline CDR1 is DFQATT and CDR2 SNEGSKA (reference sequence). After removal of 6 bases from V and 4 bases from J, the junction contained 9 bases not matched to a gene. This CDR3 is CSAKMTSGIADTQYF. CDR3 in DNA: TGCAGTGCCAAGATGACTAGCGGGATCGCAGATACGCAGTATTTT.

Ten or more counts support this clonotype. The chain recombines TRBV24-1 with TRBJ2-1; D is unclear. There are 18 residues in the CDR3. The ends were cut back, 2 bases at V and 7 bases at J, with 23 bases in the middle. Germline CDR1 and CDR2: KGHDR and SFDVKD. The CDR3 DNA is TGTGCCACCAGTGATTCCGCTCCATTGCGGTGGGCCGGTAATGAGCAGTTCTTC. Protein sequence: CATSDSAPLRWAGNEQFF.

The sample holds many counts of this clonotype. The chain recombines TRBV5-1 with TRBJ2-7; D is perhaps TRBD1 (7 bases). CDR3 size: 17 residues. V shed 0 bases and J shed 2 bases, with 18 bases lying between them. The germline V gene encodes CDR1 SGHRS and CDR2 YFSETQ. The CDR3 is CASSLGGRRDRAYEQYF. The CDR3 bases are TGCGCCAGCAGCTTGGGGGGAAGGCGGGACAGAGCCTACGAGCAGTACTTC.

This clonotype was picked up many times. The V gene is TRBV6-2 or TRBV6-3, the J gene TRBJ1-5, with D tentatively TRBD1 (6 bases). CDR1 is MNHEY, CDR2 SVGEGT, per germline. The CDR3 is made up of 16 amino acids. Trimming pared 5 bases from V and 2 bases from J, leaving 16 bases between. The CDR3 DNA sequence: TGTGCCAGCAGTAGAACACAGGGTCACGGCAATCAGCCCCAGCATTTT. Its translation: CASSRTQGHGNQPQHF.

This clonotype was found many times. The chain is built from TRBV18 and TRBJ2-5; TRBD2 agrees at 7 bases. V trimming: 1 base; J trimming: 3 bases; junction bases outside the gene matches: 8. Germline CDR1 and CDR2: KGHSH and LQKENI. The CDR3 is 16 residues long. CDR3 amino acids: CASSPRASGGKETQYF. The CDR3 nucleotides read TGTGCCAGCTCACCACGGGCTAGCGGAGGGAAAGAGACCCAGTACTTC.

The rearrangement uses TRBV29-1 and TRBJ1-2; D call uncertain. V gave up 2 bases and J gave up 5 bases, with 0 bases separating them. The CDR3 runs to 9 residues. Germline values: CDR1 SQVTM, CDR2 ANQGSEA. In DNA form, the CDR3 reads TGCAGCGTTGAATATGGCTACACCTTC. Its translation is CSVEYGYTF.

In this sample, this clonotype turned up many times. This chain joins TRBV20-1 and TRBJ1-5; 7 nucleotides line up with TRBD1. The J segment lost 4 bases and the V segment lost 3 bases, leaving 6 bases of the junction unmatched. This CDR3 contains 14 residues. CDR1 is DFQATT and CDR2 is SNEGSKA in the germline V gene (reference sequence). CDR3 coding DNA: TGCAGTGCTAGGGAACAGGGGTTGAATCAGCCCCAGCATTTT. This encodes CSAREQGLNQPQHF.